The present TCR beta chain was sequenced within a study of graft-versus-host responses after intestinal transplantation (TCRdb year 2021). Regarding the research as a whole: The transplants that recipients got were multivisceral, liver-intestinal, or isolated intestinal. Of the roughly 24 intestinal transplant recipients enrolled in the cohort, one of whom was a retransplant, a few patients without pretransplant specimens were excluded. Samples from a few later patients were sequenced in-house on an Illumina MiSeq with MiXCR processing rather than by the commercial service. All recipients received anti-thymocyte globulin induction followed by maintenance tacrolimus and steroids for around three years. Donor T cell macrochimerism was defined as a peak of at least 4% donor T cells among recipient peripheral blood mononuclear cells. After intestinal transplantation, graft-versus-host and host-versus-graft alloreactive T cell clones were followed in the graft, circulation and bone marrow using bulk TCR-beta CDR3 sequencing. To identify alloreactive clones, pre-transplant mixed lymphocyte reaction products were sequenced and compared with unstimulated pre-transplant donor and recipient T cells.

Notes on this clone: Its antigen has not been determined. No clone much larger than this one lies a single base away; base qualities are absent.

The CDR3 sequence holds 16 residues, the cysteine and phenylalanine included. Kept here is only the CDR3 DNA, which spans 48 bases and is read in frame from base 1. CDR1 GTSNPN and CDR2 SVGIG are derived from the germline V gene (reference sequence). Here V drops 1 base and J drops 0 bases, and the junction holds 7 bases not matched to any gene. Summary of the overall study and its limitations: GvH clones turned up in recipient bone marrow, with some appearing earlier in ileal mucosa or blood, a pattern consistent with an intestinal mucosal origin. The conclusions were limited by the relatively low number and heterogeneity of the intestinal transplant patients. In the allografts of patients with donor T cell macrochimerism, GvH to HvG T cell clonal ratios were high. Early after transplant, peak levels of circulating GvH clones were associated with declines in HvG clones.

The time point label of this sample denotes: cells obtained before transplantation from donor or recipient. CD3+CD4+ and CD3+CD8+ populations were FACS-sorted from unstimulated pre-transplant donor and recipient cells taken from spleen or lymph nodes. Library preparation employed the immunoSEQ multiplex PCR assay. For most patients, genomic DNA was isolated with the Qiagen DNeasy Blood and Tissue Kit and sent frozen to Adaptive Biotechnologies for TCR sequencing. Adaptive Biotechnologies carried out high-throughput TCR-beta CDR3 sequencing of genomic DNA for most patients. The study's own analysis went as follows. Adaptive's ImmunoSEQ software supplied the TCR sequencing data for more than 15 patients, while MiXCR and VDJtools were used to process a few other patients. To correct CD4 versus CD8 sorting errors, sequences present in both subsets at a frequency ratio below 5:1 were removed. Because the origin of CDR3 nucleotide sequences shared between donor and recipient could not be assigned, those sequences were removed. To be classed as alloreactive, a clone needed at least 2-fold expansion over unstimulated cells and a minimum CFSE-low frequency of 0.002% (template counts) or 0.001% (read counts). A clone was considered mappable if detected in the sequenced pre-transplant spleen, lymph node, or MLR CFSE-low populations of the donor or recipient. The cumulative frequency of alloreactive clones was calculated as a percentage of all sequences, weighted by copy number. TCRdb re-hosts the immuneACCESS table, in-frame sequences only. Its copies lack some clones; in the studies checked, an unresolved V gene accounts for under half of them, and the cause for the rest is not known. From that table come the V and J calls and clone size; the DNA was used to work out D and trimming. Across this sample there are about 90,000 clones, with just under 95% seen only once. The ten largest clones take up about 1% of the sample.

This TCR was recovered from a human donor who was the organ donor for an intestinal transplant. In this chain, TRBV30 is recombined with TRBJ1-1, with 8 bases matching TRBD1. Source: unstimulated CD8+ T cells sorted from spleen or lymph node cells, taken before transplant. The CDR3 here reads CAWSETGVTVNTEAFF. The bases read TGTGCCTGGAGTGAGACAGGGGTTACTGTGAACACTGAAGCTTTCTTT.